This record looks at one TCR beta chain sequence and its context. Its antigen is still unknown. One base away there is no much larger clone; base qualities are not given. The same CDR3 also results from other DNA sequences found in this sample. The immunoSEQ Assay, a bias-controlled multiplex PCR, was used to amplify TCRbeta CDR3 regions from genomic DNA. In the paper's pipeline: Within the assay, amplification of reference gene primers was used to estimate how many nucleated cells each sample contained. To quantify the absolute abundance of each unique TCRbeta CDR3 rearrangement, sequence reads were collapsed and filtered. For each sample, productive Simpson clonality was calculated as the square root of Simpson's diversity index over productive rearrangements. The table comes from immuneACCESS by way of TCRdb, which keeps in-frame sequences with V and J called. Part of the clones is missing from these tables; in studies checked, under half for an unresolved V gene and the rest for unknown reasons. The V and J calls and clone size are taken from that table; D and trimming were inferred from the DNA. The sample profile shows approximately 150,000 clones; approximately 89% of them were found once. The ten largest clonotypes hold around 1.5% of the sample.

Whole blood was collected in K2EDTA tubes by collaborating institutions according to the institutions' own protocols. Collaborator samples were shipped for TCRbeta analysis as frozen whole blood, isolated PBMCs, or DNA extracted from either sample type. This entry belongs to a study of blood T cell repertoires in COVID-19 (dated by TCRdb to 2019 to 2021). A note on the overall study: Collaborator samples came from the United States, Italy and Spain and covered acute and convalescent phases of COVID-19. The material from the prospective study consisted of cDNA or gDNA derived from T cells, B-cell-depleted T cells, or PBMCs. The dataset comprised deeply sampled blood TCRbeta repertoires from subjects exposed to, actively infected with, or recovered from COVID-19. A freely available public database, intended as a resource for researchers studying the immune response to SARS-CoV-2, is where the repertoires were released. Samples were obtained from the ongoing ImmuneRACE study (first 160 participants) and from 1,200 or so subjects provided by 6 global collaborators. Sample metadata almost always included a de-identified subject ID, COVID-19 status, age in years and sex. Where available, HLA class I and class II types were obtained from metadata supplied by the sample provider rather than from assay-based typing. What the research found in general, with its limitations: Clinical and demographic metadata were provided uncurated, with the amount varying by source and participant.

The CDR3 holds 12 amino acids from the cysteine to the phenylalanine. Kept here is only the CDR3 DNA, which spans 36 bases and is read in frame from base 1. From the germline V gene, CDR1 is SGHRS and CDR2 is YFSETQ. V and J lose 2 bases and 6 bases, and a span of 7 bases separates them. The sequence links TRBV5-1 to TRBJ2-3; there is no confident call for the D gene. This receptor was obtained from a human donor in a cohort sampled during active COVID-19. The sample comprised peripheral blood. The DNA is as follows: TGCGCCAGCAGCTTAGCAGGTGATACGCAGTATTTT. It translates to CASSLAGDTQYF.